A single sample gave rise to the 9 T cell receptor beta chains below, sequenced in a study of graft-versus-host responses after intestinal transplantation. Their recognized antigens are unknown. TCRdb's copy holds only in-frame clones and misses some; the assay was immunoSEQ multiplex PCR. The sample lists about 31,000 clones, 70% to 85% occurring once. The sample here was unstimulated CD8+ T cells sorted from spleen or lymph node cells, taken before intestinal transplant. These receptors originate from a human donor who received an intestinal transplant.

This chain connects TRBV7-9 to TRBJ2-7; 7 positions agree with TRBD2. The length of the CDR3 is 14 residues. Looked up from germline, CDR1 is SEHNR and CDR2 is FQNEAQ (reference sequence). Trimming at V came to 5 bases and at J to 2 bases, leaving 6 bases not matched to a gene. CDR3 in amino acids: CASSPGGGPYEQYF. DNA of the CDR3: TGTGCCAGCAGCCCGGGGGGAGGTCCCTACGAGCAGTACTTC.

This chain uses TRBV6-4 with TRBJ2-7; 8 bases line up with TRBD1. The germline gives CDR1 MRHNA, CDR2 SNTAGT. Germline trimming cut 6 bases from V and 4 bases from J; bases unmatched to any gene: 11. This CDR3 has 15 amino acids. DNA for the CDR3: TGTGCCAGCAGCCCGCCCCCAGGACAGGGTTACGAGCAGTACTTC. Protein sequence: CASSPPPGQGYEQYF.

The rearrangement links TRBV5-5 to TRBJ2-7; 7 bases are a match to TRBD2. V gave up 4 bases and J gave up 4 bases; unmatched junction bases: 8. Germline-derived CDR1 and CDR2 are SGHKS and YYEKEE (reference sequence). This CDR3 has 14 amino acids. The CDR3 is CASSAGTGGYEQYF. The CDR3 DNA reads TGTGCCAGCAGCGCCGGGACGGGGGGATACGAGCAGTACTTC. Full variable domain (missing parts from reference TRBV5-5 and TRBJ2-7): DAGVTQSPTHLIKTRGQQVTLRCSPISGHKSVSWYQQVLGQGPQFIFQYYEKEERGRGNFPDRFSARQFPNYSSELNVNALLLGDSALYLCASSAGTGGYEQYFGPGTRLTVT.

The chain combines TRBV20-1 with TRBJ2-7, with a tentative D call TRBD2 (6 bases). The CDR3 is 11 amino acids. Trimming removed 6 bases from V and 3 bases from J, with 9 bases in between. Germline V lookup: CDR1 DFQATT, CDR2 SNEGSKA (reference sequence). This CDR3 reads CSARTNYEQYF. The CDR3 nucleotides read TGCAGTGCCAGGACTAACTACGAGCAGTACTTC.

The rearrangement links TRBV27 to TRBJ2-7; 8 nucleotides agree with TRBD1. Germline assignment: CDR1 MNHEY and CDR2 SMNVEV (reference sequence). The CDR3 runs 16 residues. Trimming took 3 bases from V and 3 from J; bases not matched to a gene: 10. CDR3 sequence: CASSFTPDRAFYEQYF. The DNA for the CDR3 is TGTGCCAGCAGTTTCACCCCGGACAGGGCGTTCTACGAGCAGTACTTC.

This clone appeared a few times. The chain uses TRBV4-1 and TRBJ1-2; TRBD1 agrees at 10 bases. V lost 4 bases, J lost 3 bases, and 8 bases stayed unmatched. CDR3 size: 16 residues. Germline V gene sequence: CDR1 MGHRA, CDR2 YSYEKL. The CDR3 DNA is TGCGCCAGCAGCCCGGGACAGGGGTTTACTGACTATGGCTACACCTTC. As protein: CASSPGQGFTDYGYTF.

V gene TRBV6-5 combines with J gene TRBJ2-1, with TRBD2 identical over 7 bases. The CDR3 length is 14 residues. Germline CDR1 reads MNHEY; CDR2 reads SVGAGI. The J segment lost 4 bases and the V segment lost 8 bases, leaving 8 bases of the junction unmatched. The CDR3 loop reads CASRLREGYNEQFF. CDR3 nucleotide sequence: TGTGCCAGCCGCCTTAGGGAGGGTTACAATGAGCAGTTCTTC.

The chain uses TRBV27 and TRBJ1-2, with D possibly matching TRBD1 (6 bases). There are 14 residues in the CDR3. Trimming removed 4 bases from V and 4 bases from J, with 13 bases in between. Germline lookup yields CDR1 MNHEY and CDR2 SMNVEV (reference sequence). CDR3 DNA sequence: TGTGCCAGCAGTTCCTTGACAGGTACCTATGGCTACACCTTC. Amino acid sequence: CASSSLTGTYGYTF.

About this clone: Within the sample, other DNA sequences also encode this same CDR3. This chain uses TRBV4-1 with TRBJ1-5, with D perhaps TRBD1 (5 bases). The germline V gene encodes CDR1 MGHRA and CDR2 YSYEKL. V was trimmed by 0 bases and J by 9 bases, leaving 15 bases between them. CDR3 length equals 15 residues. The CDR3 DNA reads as TGCGCCAGCAGCCAAGATCAGGGAGGCCTCTGGCCCCAGCATTTT. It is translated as CASSQDQGGLWPQHF.